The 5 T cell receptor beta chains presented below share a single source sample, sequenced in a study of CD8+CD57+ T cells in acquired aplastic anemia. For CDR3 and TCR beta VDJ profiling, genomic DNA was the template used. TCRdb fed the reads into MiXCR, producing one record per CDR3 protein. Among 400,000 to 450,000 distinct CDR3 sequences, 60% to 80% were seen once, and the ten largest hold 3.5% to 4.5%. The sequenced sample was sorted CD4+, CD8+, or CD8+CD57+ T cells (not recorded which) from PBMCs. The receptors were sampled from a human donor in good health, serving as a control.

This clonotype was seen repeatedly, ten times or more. The CDR3 nucleotides are TGTGCCAGCAGCCAAGTTACGGCAGAGACCCAGTACTTC. Its translation: CASSQVTAETQYF. V and J are TRBV3-1 and TRBJ2-5, with unresolved D. The V end was cut by 1 base, the J end by 4 bases, with 7 bases between. The CDR3 runs 13 residues. Germline V gives CDR1 LGHDT, CDR2 YNNKEL (reference sequence).

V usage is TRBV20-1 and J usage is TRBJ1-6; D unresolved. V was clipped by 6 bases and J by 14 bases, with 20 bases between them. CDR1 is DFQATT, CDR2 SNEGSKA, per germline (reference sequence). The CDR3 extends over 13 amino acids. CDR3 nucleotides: TGCAGTGCCAACATTCCCCGAGACTCATCCCTCCACTTT. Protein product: CSANIPRDSSLHF.

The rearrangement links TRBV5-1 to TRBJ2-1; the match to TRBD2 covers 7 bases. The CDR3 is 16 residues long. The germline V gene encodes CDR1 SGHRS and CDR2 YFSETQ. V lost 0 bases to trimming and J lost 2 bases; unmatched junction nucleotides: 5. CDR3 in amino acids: CASSLVLLAAYNEQFF. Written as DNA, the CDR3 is TGCGCCAGCAGCTTGGTCCTGCTAGCGGCCTACAATGAGCAGTTCTTC.

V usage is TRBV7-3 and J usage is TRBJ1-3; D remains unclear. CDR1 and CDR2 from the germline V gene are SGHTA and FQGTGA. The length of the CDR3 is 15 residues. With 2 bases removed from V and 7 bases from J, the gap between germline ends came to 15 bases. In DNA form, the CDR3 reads TGTGCCAGCAGCTTAGTGCACCAGAGCCAGAACACCATATATTTT. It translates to CASSLVHQSQNTIYF.

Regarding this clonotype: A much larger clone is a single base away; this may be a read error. CDR3 protein: CASSLRASRNMDTQYF. The CDR3 DNA is TGTGCCAGCAGCTTAAGAGCTAGCCGAAATATGGATACGCAGTATTTT. This rearrangement joins TRBV10-3 to TRBJ2-3; D perhaps matches TRBD2 (5 bases). The CDR3 sequence is 16 residues long. Trimming pared 10 bases from V and 6 bases from J, leaving 26 bases between. Germline-derived CDR1 and CDR2 are ENHRY and SYGVKD.